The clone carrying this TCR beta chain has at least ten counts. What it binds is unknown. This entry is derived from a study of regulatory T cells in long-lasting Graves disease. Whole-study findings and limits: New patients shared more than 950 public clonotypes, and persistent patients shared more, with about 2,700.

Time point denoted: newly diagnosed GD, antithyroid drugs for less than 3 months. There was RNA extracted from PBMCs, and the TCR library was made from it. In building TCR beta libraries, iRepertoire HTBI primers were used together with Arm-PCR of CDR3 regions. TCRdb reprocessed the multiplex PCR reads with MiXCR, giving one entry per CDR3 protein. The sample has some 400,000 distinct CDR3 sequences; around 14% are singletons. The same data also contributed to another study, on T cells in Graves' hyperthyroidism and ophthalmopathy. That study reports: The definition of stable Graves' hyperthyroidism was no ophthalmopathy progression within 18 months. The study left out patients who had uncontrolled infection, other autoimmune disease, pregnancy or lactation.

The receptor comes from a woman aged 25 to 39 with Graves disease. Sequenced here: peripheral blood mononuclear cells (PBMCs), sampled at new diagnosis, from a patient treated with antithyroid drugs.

The CDR3 sequence: CATSDSGTSNYGYTF. DNA of the CDR3: TGTGCCACCAGTGATTCCGGGACCTCTAACTATGGCTACACCTTC. The chain has TRBV24-1 and TRBJ1-2; possibly TRBD1 for D (5 bases). The CDR3 is 15 amino acids. The V gene's germline CDR1 is KGHDR and CDR2 SFDVKD. Deletions cut 2 bases from V and 0 bases from J, with 9 bases between.